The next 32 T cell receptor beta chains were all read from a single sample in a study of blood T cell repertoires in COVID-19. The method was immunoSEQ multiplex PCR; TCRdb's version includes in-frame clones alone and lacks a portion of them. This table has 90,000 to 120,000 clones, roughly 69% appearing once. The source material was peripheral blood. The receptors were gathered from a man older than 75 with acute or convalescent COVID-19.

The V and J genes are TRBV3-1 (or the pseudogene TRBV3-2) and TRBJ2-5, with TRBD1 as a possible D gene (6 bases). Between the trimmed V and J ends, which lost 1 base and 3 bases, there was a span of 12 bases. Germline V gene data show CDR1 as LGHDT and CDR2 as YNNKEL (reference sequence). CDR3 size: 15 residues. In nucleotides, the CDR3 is TGTGCCAGCAGCCAAGGTCCCACAGGGAAAGAGACCCAGTACTTC. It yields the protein CASSQGPTGKETQYF.

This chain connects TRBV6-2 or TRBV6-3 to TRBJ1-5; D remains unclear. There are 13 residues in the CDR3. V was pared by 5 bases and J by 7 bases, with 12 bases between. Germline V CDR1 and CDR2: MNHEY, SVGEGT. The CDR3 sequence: CASSREAGQPQHF. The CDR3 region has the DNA TGTGCCAGCAGTCGAGAGGCGGGGCAGCCCCAGCATTTT.

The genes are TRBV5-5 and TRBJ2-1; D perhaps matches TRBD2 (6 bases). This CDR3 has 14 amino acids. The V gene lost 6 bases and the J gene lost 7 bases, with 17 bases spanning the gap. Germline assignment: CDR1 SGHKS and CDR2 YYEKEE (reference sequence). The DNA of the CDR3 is TGTGCCAGCAAGTGGGACGGAGGGCCTAATGAGCAGTTCTTC. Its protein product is CASKWDGGPNEQFF.

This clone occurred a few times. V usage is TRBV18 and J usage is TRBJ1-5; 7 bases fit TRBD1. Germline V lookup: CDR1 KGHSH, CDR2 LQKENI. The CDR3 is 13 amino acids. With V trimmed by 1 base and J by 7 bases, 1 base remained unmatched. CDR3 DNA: TGTGCCAGCTCACCACAAGGGGGCCAGCCCCAGCATTTT. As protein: CASSPQGGQPQHF.

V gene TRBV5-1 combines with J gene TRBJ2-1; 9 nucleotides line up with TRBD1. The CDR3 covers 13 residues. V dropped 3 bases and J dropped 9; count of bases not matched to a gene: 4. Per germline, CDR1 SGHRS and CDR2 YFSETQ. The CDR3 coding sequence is TGCGCCAGCAGCTCCGACAGGGGGGGTGAGCAGTTCTTC. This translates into CASSSDRGGEQFF.

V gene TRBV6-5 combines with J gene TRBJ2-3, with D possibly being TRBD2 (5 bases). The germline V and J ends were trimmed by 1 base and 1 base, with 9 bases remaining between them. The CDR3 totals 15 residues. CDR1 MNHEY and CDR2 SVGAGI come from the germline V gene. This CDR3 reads CASSYWRSGTDTQYF. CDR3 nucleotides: TGTGCCAGCAGTTACTGGAGGAGCGGCACAGATACGCAGTATTTT.

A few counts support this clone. The CDR3 DNA follows: TGTGCCAGCAGTTCCGGGACAGATTCCGGGGAGCTGTTTTTT. Translating gives CASSSGTDSGELFF. The rearrangement uses TRBV7-9 and TRBJ2-2; 7 nucleotides agree with TRBD1. Germline V gene lookup returns CDR1 SEHNR and CDR2 FQNEAQ (reference sequence). This CDR3 contains 14 residues. V dropped 6 bases and J dropped 6; count of bases not matched to a gene: 7.

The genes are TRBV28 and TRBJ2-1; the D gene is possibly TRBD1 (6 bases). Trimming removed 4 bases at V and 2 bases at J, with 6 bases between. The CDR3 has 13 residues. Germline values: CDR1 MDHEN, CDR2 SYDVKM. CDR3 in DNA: TGTGCCAGCAGTTGGGACACCTACAATGAGCAGTTCTTC. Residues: CASSWDTYNEQFF.

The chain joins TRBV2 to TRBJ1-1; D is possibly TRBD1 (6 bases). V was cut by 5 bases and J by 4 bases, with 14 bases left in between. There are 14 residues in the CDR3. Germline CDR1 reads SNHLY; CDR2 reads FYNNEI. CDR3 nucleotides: TGTGCCAGCAGTCAACAGGGCGTCGGCACTGAAGCTTTCTTT. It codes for CASSQQGVGTEAFF.

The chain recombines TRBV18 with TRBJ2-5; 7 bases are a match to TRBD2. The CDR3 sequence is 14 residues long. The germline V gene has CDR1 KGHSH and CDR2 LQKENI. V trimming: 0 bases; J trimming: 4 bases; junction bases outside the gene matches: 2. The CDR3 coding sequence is TGTGCCAGCTCACCACCGGCTAGCGGAGAGACCCAGTACTTC. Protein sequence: CASSPPASGETQYF.

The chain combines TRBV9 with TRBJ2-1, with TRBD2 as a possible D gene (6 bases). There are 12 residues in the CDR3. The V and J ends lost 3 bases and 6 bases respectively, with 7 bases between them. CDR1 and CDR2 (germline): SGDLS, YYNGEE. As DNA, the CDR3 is TGTGCCAGCAGCGATAGCGGCAATGAGCAGTTCTTC. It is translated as CASSDSGNEQFF.

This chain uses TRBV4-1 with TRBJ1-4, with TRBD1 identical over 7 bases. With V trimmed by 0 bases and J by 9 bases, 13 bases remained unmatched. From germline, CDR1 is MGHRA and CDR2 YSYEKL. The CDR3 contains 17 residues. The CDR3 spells CASSQEGPGQGGKKLFF. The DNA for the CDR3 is TGCGCCAGCAGCCAAGAGGGACCCGGCCAGGGGGGAAAAAAACTGTTTTTT.

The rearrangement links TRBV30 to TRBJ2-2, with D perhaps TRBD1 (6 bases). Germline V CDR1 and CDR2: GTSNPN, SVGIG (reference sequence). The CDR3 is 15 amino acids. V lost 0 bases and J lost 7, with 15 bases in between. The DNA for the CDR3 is TGTGCCTGGAGTGTATTCATGACAGGAGTCGGGGAGCTGTTTTTT. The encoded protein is CAWSVFMTGVGELFF.

The CDR3 region is CSFRAGNNSPLHF. The CDR3 coding sequence is TGCAGCTTCCGGGCCGGGAACAATTCACCCCTCCACTTT. The chain is built from TRBV29-1 and TRBJ1-6; D is uncertain. CDR1 is SQVTM and CDR2 is ANQGSEA in the germline V gene. Trimming removed 8 bases from V and 7 bases from J, with 15 bases in between. The CDR3 runs 13 residues.

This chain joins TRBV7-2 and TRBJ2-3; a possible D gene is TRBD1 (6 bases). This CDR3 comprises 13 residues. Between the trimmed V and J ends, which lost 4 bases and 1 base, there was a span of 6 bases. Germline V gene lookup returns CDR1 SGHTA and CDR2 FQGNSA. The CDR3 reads CASSYRGTDTQYF. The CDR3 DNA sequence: TGTGCCAGCAGCTACAGGGGCACAGATACGCAGTATTTT.

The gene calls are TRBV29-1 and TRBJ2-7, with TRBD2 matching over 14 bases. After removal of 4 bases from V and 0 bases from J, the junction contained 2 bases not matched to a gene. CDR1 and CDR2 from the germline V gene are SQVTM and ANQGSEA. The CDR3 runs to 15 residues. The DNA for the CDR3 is TGCAGCGTTGGGGGGACTAGCGGGAGCTCCTACGAGCAGTACTTC. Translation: CSVGGTSGSSYEQYF.

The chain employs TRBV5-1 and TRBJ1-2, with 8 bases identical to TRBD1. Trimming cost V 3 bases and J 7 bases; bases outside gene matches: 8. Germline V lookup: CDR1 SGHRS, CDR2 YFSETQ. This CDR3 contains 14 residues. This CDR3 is CASSSSGQGGGYTF. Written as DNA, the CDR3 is TGCGCCAGCAGCTCCTCAGGACAGGGAGGTGGCTACACCTTC.

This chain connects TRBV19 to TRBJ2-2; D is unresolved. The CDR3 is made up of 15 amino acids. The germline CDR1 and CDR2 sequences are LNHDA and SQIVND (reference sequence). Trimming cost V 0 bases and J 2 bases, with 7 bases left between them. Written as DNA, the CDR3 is TGTGCCAGTAGTATAGAGGCGGAAAACACCGGGGAGCTGTTTTTT. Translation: CASSIEAENTGELFF.

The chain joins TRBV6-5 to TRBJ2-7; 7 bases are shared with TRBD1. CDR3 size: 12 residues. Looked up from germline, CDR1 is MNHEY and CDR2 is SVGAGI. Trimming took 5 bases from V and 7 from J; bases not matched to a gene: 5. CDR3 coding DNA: TGTGCCAGCAGTAGGACAGGCGGGGAGCAGTACTTC. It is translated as CASSRTGGEQYF.

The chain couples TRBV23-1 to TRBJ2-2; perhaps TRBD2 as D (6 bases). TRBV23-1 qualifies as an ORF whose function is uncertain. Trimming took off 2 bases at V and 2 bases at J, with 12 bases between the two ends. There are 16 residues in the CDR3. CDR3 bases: TGCGCCAGCAGTCAAACGGGGAGGATCAACACCGGGGAGCTGTTTTTT. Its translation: CASSQTGRINTGELFF.

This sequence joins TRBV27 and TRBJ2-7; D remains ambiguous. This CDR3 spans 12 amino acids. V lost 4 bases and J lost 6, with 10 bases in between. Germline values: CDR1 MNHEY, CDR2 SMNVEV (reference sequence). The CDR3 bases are TGTGCCAGCAGTTCCCCGGTCGGCGAGCAGTACTTC. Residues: CASSSPVGEQYF.

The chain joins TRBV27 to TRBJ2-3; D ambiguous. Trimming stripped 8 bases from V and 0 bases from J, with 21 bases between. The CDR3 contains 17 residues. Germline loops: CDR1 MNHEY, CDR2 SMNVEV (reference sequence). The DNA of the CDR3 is TGTGCCAGCGGTGGGTTGGGCAGGCAATCTAGCACAGATACGCAGTATTTT. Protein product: CASGGLGRQSSTDTQYF.

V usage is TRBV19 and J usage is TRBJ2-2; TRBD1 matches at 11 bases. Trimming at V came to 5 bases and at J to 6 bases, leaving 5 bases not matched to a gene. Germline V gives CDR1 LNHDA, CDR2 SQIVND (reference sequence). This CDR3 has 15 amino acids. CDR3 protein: CASSFPGQGAGELFF. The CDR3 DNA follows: TGTGCCAGTAGTTTTCCGGGACAGGGGGCCGGGGAGCTGTTTTTT.

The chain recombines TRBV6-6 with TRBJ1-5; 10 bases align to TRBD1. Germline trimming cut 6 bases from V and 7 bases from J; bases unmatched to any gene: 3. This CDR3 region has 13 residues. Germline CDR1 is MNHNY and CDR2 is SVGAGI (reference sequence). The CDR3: CASSRTGGQPQHF. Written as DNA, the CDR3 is TGTGCCAGCAGCAGGACAGGGGGACAGCCCCAGCATTTT.

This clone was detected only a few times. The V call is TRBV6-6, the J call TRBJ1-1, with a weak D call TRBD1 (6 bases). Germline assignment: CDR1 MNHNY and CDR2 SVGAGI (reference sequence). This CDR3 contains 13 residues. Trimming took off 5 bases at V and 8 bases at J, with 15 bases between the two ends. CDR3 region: CASSTGQLSEAFF. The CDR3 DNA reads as TGTGCCAGCAGTACAGGACAGCTCTCAGAAGCTTTCTTT.

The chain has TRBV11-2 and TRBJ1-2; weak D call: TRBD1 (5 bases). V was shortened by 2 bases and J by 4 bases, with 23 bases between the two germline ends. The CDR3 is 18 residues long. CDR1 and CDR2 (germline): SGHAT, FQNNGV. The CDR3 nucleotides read TGTGCCAGCAGCTTATCCCGCACTGCGGGGCTAGAGCTCTATGGCTACACCTTC. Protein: CASSLSRTAGLELYGYTF.

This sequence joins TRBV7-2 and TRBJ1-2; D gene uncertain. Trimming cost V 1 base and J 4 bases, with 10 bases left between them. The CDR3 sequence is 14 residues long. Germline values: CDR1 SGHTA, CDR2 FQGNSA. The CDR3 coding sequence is TGTGCCAGCAGCTTAGACGGGGATAGCTATGGCTACACCTTC. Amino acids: CASSLDGDSYGYTF.

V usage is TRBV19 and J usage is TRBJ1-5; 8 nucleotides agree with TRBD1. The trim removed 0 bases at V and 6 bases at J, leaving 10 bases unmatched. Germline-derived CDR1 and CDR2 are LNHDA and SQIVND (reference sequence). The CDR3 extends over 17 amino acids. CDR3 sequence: CASSIEDRVRPIQPQHF. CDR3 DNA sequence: TGTGCCAGTAGTATAGAGGACAGGGTAAGGCCCATTCAGCCCCAGCATTTT.

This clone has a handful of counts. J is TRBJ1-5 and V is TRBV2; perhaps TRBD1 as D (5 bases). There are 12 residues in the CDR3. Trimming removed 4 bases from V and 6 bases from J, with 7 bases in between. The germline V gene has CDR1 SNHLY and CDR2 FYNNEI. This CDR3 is CASSGDSQPQHF. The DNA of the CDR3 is TGTGCCAGCAGTGGGGACTCTCAGCCCCAGCATTTT.

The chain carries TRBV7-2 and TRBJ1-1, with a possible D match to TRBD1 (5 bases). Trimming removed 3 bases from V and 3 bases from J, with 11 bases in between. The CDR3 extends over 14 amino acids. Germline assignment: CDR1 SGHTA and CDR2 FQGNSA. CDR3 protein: CASSFNPGDTEAFF. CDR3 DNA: TGTGCCAGCAGCTTCAATCCGGGGGACACTGAAGCTTTCTTT. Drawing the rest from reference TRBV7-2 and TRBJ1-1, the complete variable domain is GAGVSQSPSNKVTEKGKDVELRCDPISGHTALYWYRQSLGQGLEFLIYFQGNSAPDKSGLPSDRFSAERTGGSVSTLTIQRTQQEDSAVYLCASSFNPGDTEAFFGQGTRLTVV.

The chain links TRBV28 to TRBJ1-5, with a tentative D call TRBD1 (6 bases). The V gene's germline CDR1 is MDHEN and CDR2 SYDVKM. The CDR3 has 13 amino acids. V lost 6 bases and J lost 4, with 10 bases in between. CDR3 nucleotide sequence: TGTGCCAGCAGGTCAGGGGAGAATCAGCCCCAGCATTTT. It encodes CASRSGENQPQHF.

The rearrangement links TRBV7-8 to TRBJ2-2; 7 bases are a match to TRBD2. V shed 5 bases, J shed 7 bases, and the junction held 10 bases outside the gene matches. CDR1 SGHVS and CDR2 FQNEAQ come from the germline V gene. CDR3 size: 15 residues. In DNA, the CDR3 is TGTGCCAGCAGCCCCTGGACTAGTGTGGTCGGGGAGCTGTTTTTT. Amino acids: CASSPWTSVVGELFF.